Shown below are 13 T cell receptor beta chains from a single sample sequenced in a study of vaccination and CD4 T cells after COVID-19. The sample's treatment: roughly nine-day PBMC culture with coronavirus spike peptide pools or control peptides (ViraFEST assay). Before the COVID-19 pandemic (2011-2018), CD4+ T cells were obtained from the unexposed donor. The Oncomine TCR Beta short-read assay generated sequence data from the DNA of cultured CD4+ T cells. TCRdb itself ran the PCR reads through MiXCR, one entry per CDR3 protein. The sample lists approximately 8,000 distinct CDR3 sequences, 50% occurring once. Their cognate antigens are unknown. Sequencing used CD4+ T cells from blood, cultured in vitro. These receptors were taken from a human donor in good health.

This chain connects TRBV28 to TRBJ1-2; D perhaps matches TRBD1 (5 bases). V was clipped by 8 bases and J by 2 bases, with 15 bases between them. Germline assignment: CDR1 MDHEN and CDR2 SYDVKM. CDR3 length: 14 amino acids. The CDR3 sequence is CASFSGTANYGYTF. The CDR3 coding sequence is TGTGCCAGCTTCTCTGGGACGGCCAACTATGGCTACACCTTC.

This chain connects TRBV2 to TRBJ1-2; 9 bases fit TRBD1. From germline, CDR1 is SNHLY and CDR2 FYNNEI. J gave up 8 bases and V 4 bases, and 8 bases lay outside the gene matches. The CDR3 has 14 residues. The CDR3 sequence is CASSVEVGTGGYTF. DNA of the CDR3: TGTGCCAGCAGTGTTGAGGTGGGGACAGGGGGCTACACCTTC.

This chain links TRBV19 with TRBJ1-1, with D uncertain. CDR1 and CDR2 (germline): LNHDA, SQIVND (reference sequence). Trimming removed 5 bases from V and 0 bases from J, with 7 bases in between. The CDR3 spans 13 residues. The chain's CDR3 is CASSLRMNTEAFF. The CDR3 DNA reads as TGTGCCAGTAGTCTACGGATGAACACTGAAGCTTTCTTT.

This chain connects TRBV5-8 to TRBJ1-2; D call uncertain. The V gene's germline CDR1 is SGHTS and CDR2 YDEGEE. V was clipped by 3 bases and J by 0 bases, with 9 bases between them. There are 14 residues in the CDR3. CDR3 bases: TGTGCCAGCAGCTCTGAGCCCGCTAACTATGGCTACACCTTC. Translation: CASSSEPANYGYTF. Based on the CDR3 plus reference TRBV5-8 and TRBJ1-2, the full variable domain is EAGVTQSPTHLIKTRGQQATLRCSPISGHTSVYWYQQALGLGLQFLLWYDEGEERNRGNFPPRFSGRQFPNYSSELNVNALELEDSALYLCASSSEPANYGYTFGSGTRLTVV.

The chain employs TRBV2 and TRBJ2-1; 9 nucleotides match TRBD2. This CDR3 has 14 residues. CDR1 SNHLY and CDR2 FYNNEI come from the germline V gene. Trimming took 8 bases from V and 6 from J; bases not matched to a gene: 8. CDR3 residues: CASCSGGIINEQFF. The CDR3 DNA follows: TGTGCCAGCTGTAGCGGGGGAATCATCAATGAGCAGTTCTTC.

The chain links TRBV19 to TRBJ2-1; the match to TRBD2 covers 9 bases. The CDR3 consists of 13 residues. V was clipped by 6 bases and J by 6 bases; unmatched bases: 3. Germline lookup yields CDR1 LNHDA and CDR2 SQIVND (reference sequence). As DNA, the CDR3 is TGTGCCAGTAGAGCGCGGGGGGGCAATGAGCAGTTCTTC. Translating it yields CASRARGGNEQFF. Based on the CDR3 plus reference TRBV19 and TRBJ2-1, the full variable domain is DGGITQSPKYLFRKEGQNVTLSCEQNLNHDAMYWYRQDPGQGLRLIYYSQIVNDFQKGDIAEGYSVSREKKESFPLTVTSAQKNPTAFYLCASRARGGNEQFFGPGTRLTVL.

This clonotype was detected only a few times. The chain links TRBV4-3 to TRBJ1-5; D may be TRBD1 (6 bases). Germline lookup yields CDR1 LGHNA and CDR2 YSLEER. The CDR3 runs to 13 residues. The germline V and J ends were trimmed by 0 bases and 10 bases, with 10 bases remaining between them. CDR3 sequence: CASSQERGQPQHF. DNA of the CDR3: TGCGCCAGCAGCCAAGAACGGGGACAACCCCAGCATTTT.

This clonotype has more than one count but fewer than ten. The rearrangement links TRBV15 to TRBJ2-7; 10 bases map to TRBD2. The CDR3 is 15 amino acids. Per the germline V gene, CDR1 is LNHNV and CDR2 is YYDKDF (reference sequence). After removal of 2 bases from V and 4 bases from J, the junction contained 5 bases not matched to a gene. The CDR3 region has the DNA TGTGCCACCAGCAGACCGCAGACTAGCGGGTACGAGCAGTACTTC. Protein: CATSRPQTSGYEQYF.

The rearrangement links TRBV6-2 or TRBV6-3 to TRBJ2-7, with TRBD2 matching over 8 bases. The CDR3 extends over 16 amino acids. J gave up 3 bases and V 2 bases, and 9 bases lay outside the gene matches. Germline V CDR1 and CDR2: MNHEY, SVGEGT. The CDR3 DNA is TGTGCCAGCAGTTACCCATCCTTCCGGGGGGGCTACGAGCAGTACTTC. Protein sequence: CASSYPSFRGGYEQYF.

The J gene is TRBJ2-7, the V gene TRBV6-2 or TRBV6-3, with TRBD1 as a possible D gene (6 bases). The CDR3 has 18 residues. Germline CDR1 MNHEY, CDR2 SVGEGT. Deletions cut 3 bases from V and 0 bases from J, with 21 bases between. CDR3 region: CASSYGTHDPGNSYEQYF. CDR3 sequence (DNA): TGTGCCAGCAGTTATGGGACACACGACCCAGGGAACTCCTACGAGCAGTACTTC.

The genes are TRBV5-8 and TRBJ1-2, with 7 bases that match TRBD1. The CDR3 has 15 amino acids. CDR1 is SGHTS and CDR2 is YDEGEE in the germline V gene. Unmatched junction bases numbered 7, after V lost 4 bases and J lost 1 base. CDR3 sequence reads: CASSGGTALNYGYTF. In DNA, the CDR3 is TGTGCCAGCAGCGGCGGGACAGCCCTTAACTATGGCTACACCTTC.

The chain combines TRBV7-9 with TRBJ1-5; no reliable D call. The CDR3 extends over 12 amino acids. CDR1 is SEHNR and CDR2 is FQNEAQ in the germline V gene (reference sequence). The V end was cut by 5 bases, the J end by 3 bases, with 5 bases between. The chain's CDR3 is CASSRDNQPQHF. In nucleotides, the CDR3 is TGTGCCAGCAGCAGAGACAATCAGCCCCAGCATTTT.

The V call is TRBV2, the J call TRBJ1-5, with D uncertain. The CDR3 loop spans 16 amino acids. In germline, CDR1 is SNHLY, CDR2 FYNNEI. The V and J ends lost 5 bases and 5 bases respectively, with 19 bases between them. The CDR3 DNA follows: TGTGCCAGCAGTTCGGCAGGACTAAGCTCAGATCAGCCCCAGCATTTT. It encodes CASSSAGLSSDQPQHF.